Only a few counts were recorded for the clone carrying this T cell receptor (beta chain). The sample originates from a study of T cell changes during pregnancy in multiple sclerosis. V lost 7 bases, J lost 0 bases, and 5 bases stayed unmatched. The V gene's germline CDR1 is LNHDA and CDR2 SQIVND (reference sequence). The CDR3 totals 14 residues. Using immunoSEQ multiplex PCR, the repertoire was profiled, and TCRdb retains in-frame clones only, with some absent. The sample lists more than 40,000 clones, around 94% seen once, with 0.5% to 0.7% in the top ten. The TCR comes from a female donor with multiple sclerosis, enrolled in a pregnancy study. The chain uses TRBV19 and TRBJ1-1; 7 bases are shared with TRBD1. The sample in question was CD4+ T cells from peripheral blood mononuclear cells, obtained in the second trimester of pregnancy. In DNA form, the CDR3 reads TGTGCCAGTAACAAGGACAGGCTGAACACTGAAGCTTTCTTT. This sequence encodes CASNKDRLNTEAFF.